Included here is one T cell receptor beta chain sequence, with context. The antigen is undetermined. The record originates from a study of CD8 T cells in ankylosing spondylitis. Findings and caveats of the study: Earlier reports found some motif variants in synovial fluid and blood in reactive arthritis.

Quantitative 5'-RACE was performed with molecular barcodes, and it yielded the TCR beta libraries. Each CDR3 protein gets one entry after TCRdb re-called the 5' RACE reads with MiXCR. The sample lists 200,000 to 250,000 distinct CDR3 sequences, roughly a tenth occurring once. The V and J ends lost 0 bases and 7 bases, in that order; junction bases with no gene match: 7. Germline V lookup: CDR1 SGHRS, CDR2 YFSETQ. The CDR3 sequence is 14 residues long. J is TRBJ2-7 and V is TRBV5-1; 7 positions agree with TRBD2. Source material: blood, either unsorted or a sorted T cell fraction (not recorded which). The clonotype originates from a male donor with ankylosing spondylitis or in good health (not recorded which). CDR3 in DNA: TGCGCCAGCAGCTTGGTTACCGGGGGGAAGGAGCAGTACTTC. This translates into CASSLVTGGKEQYF.